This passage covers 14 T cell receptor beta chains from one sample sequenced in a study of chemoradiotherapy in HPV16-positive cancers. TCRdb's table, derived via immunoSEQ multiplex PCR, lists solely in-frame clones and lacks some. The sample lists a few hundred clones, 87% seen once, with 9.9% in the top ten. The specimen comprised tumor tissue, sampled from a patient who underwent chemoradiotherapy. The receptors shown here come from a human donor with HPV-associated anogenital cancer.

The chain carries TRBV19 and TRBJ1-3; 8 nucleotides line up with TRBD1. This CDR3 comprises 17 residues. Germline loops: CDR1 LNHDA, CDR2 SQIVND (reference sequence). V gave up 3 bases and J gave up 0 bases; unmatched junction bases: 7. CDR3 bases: TGTGCCAGTAGTATCGGGTGGCAGGGGGCCTCTGGAAACACCATATATTTT. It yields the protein CASSIGWQGASGNTIYF.

This chain's CDR3 is CASSLLTSGEFAQYF. The CDR3 nucleotides are TGCGCCAGCAGCCTACTGACTAGCGGGGAGTTTGCGCAGTATTTT. J is TRBJ2-3 and V is TRBV5-1, with TRBD2 identical over 11 bases. The CDR3 is 15 residues long. Germline V gene sequence: CDR1 SGHRS, CDR2 YFSETQ. J gave up 10 bases and V 4 bases, and 11 bases lay outside the gene matches.

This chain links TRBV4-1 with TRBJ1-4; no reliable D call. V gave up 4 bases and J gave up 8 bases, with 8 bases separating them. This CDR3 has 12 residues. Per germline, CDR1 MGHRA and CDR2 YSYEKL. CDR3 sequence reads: CASSRSGEKLFF. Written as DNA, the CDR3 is TGCGCCAGCAGCCGTAGTGGGGAAAAACTGTTTTTT.

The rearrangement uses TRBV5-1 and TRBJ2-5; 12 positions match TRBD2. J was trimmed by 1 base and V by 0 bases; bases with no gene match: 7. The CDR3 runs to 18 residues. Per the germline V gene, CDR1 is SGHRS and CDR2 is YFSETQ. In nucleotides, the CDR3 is TGCGCCAGCAGCTTGGAGGGTCGACTAGCGGGGGCCCAAGAGACCCAGTACTTC. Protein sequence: CASSLEGRLAGAQETQYF.

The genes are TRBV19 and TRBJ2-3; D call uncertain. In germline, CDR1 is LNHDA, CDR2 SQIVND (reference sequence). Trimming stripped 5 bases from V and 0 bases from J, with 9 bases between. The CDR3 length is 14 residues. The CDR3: CASSPYPSTDTQYF. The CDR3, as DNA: TGTGCCAGTAGTCCTTACCCTAGCACAGATACGCAGTATTTT.

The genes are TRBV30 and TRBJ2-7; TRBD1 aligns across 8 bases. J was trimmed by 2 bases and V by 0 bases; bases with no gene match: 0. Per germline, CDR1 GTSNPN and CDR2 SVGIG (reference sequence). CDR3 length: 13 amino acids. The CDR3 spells CAWSVQGAYEQYF. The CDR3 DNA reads TGTGCCTGGAGTGTACAGGGGGCCTACGAGCAGTACTTC.

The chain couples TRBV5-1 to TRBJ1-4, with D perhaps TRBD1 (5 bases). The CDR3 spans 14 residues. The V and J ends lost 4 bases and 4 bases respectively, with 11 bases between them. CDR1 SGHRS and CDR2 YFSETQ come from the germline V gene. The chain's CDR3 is CASSPGLLNEKLFF. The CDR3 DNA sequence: TGCGCCAGCAGCCCGGGACTGCTTAATGAAAAACTGTTTTTT.

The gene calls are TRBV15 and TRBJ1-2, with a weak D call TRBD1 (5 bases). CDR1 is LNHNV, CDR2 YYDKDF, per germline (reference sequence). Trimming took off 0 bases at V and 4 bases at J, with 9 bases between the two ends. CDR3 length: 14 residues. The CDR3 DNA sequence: TGTGCCACCAGCAGAGATATCGGGACCTATGGCTACACCTTC. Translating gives CATSRDIGTYGYTF.

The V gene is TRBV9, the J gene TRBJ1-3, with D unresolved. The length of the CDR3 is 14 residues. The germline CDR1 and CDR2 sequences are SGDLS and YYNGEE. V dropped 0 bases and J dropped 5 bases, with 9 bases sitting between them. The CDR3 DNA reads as TGTGCCAGCAGCGTAGTTCCAGAGCGAAACACCATATATTTT. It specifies CASSVVPERNTIYF.

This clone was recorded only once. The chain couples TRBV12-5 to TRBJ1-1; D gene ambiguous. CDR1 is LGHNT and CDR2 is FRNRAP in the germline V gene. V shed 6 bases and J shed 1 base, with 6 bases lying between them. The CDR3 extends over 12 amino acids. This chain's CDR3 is CASGSANTEAFF. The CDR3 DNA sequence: TGTGCTAGTGGATCAGCGAACACTGAAGCTTTCTTT. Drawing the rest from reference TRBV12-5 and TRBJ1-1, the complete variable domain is DARVTQTPRHKVTEMGQEVTMRCQPILGHNTVFWYRQTMMQGLELLAYFRNRAPLDDSGMPKDRFSAEMPDATLATLKIQPSEPRDSAVYFCASGSANTEAFFGQGTRLTVV.

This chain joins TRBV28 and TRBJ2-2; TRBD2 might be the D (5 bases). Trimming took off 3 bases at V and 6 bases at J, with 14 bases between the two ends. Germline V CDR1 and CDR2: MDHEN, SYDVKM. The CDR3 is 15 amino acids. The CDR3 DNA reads TGTGCCAGCAGTTTGTCCAAGCTCGGGGCCGGGGAGCTGTTTTTT. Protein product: CASSLSKLGAGELFF.

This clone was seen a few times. CDR3 nucleotides: TGTGCCAGCTCACCGGGACAGACTAATTCACCCCTCCACTTT. Protein sequence: CASSPGQTNSPLHF. The genes are TRBV18 and TRBJ1-6; 7 bases line up with TRBD1. V dropped 3 bases and J dropped 6; count of bases not matched to a gene: 2. The germline V gene has CDR1 KGHSH and CDR2 LQKENI. CDR3 length: 14 residues.

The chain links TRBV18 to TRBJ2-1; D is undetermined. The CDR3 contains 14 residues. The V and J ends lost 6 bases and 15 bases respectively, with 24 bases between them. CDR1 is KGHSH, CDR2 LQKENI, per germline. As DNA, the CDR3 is TGTGCCAGCTCTCCTTATCCGGAATCGTCCCCTAGGTTCTTC. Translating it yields CASSPYPESSPRFF.

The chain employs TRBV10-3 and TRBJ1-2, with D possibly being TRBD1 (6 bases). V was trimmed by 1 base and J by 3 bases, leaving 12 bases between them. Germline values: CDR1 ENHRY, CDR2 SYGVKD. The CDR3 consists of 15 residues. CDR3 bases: TGTGCCATCAGTGAGTGGGGCAGGGGAGACTATGGCTACACCTTC. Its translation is CAISEWGRGDYGYTF.